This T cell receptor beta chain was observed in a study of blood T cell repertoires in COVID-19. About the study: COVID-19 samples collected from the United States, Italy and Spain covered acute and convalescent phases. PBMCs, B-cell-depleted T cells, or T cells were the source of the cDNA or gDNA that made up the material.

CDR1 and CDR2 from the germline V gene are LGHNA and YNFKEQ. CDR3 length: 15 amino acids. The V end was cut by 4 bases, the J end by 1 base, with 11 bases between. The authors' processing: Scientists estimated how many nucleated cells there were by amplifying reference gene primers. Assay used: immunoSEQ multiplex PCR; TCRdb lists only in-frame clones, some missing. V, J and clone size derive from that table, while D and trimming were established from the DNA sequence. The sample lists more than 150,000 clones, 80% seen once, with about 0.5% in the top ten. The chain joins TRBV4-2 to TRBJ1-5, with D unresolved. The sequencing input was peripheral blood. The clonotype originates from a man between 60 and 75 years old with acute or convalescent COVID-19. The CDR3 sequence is CASSPHAGSNQPQHF. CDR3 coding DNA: TGTGCCAGCAGCCCCCACGCCGGGAGCAATCAGCCCCAGCATTTT.